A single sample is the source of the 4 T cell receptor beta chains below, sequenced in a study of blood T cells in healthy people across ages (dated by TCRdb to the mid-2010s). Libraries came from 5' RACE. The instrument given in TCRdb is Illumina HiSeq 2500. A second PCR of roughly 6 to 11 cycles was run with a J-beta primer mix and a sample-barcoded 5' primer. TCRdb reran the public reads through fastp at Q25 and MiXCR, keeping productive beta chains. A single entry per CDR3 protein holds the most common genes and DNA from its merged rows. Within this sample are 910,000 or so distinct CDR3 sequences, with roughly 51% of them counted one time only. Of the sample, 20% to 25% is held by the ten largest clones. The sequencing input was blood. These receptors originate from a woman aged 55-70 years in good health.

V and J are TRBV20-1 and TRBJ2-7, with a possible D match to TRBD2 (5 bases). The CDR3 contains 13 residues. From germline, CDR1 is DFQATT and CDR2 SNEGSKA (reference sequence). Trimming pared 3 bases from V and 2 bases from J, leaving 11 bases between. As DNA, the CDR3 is TGCAGTGCTAGCAGCGGATCGACCTACGAGCAGTACTTC. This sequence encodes CSASSGSTYEQYF.

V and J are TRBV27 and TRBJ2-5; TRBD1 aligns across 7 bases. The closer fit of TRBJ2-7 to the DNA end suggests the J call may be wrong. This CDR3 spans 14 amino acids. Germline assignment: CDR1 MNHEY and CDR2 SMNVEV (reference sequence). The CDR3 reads CASGTGTVNYEQYF. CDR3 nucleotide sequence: TGTGCCAGCGGAACCGGGACAGTGAACTACGAGCAGTACTTC.

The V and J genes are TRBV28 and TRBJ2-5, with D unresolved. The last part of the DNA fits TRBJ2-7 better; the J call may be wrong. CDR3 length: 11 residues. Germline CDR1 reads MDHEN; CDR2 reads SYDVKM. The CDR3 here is CASSSLPEQYF. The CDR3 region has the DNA TGTGCCAGCAGTTCCCTGCCCGAGCAGTACTTC.

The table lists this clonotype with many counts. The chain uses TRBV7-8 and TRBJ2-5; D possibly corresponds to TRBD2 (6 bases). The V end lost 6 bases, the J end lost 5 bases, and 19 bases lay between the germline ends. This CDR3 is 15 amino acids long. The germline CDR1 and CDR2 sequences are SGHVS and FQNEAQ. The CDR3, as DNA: TGTGCCAGCAGACCTGGGCGGCGGGGAATGGAGACCCAGTACTTC. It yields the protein CASRPGRRGMETQYF.